These 12 T cell receptor beta chains were all obtained from the same sample, sequenced in a study of T cell repertoires in cytomegalovirus infection. TCRdb called the reads again in MiXCR, with one record for every CDR3 protein. Of some 600,000 distinct CDR3 sequences detected, approximately 24% appear once; the ten largest clones hold less than 10%. Sequences were obtained from CD8+ T cells from PBMCs. The source is a human donor in good health (CMV status not recorded). Some clones in this sample may be carry-over from other donors' samples.

This clonotype was observed many times. The chain combines TRBV7-2 with TRBJ2-5; 7 positions agree with TRBD2. This CDR3 region has 15 residues. From germline, CDR1 is SGHTA and CDR2 FQGNSA. Trimming took 4 bases from V and 0 from J; bases not matched to a gene: 5. CDR3 residues: CASSSGTTYQETQYF. In nucleotides, the CDR3 is TGTGCCAGCAGCTCCGGGACTACGTACCAAGAGACCCAGTACTTC.

This clonotype was observed a few times. The chain recombines TRBV6-1 with TRBJ2-2, with D perhaps TRBD2 (6 bases). The CDR3 loop spans 16 amino acids. Trimming removed 4 bases from V and 5 bases from J, with 17 bases in between. The germline V gene has CDR1 MNHNS and CDR2 SASEGT. The CDR3 DNA sequence: TGTGCCAGCAGTGGGATTAGGGCAGGGAGGACCGGGGAGCTGTTTTTT. Protein: CASSGIRAGRTGELFF.

This clonotype was seen ten or more times. The chain uses TRBV7-6 and TRBJ1-3, with 7 bases that match TRBD1. CDR1 SGHVS and CDR2 FNYEAQ come from the germline V gene. The CDR3 has 14 amino acids. Trimming removed 5 bases from V and 6 bases from J; junction bases left unmatched: 7. CDR3: CASSIQGFENTIYF. CDR3 nucleotide sequence: TGTGCCAGCAGCATACAGGGGTTCGAAAACACCATATATTTT.

This clonotype has a single count. The rearrangement joins TRBV9 to TRBJ2-3, with D hard to call. V gave up 4 bases and J gave up 5 bases, with 11 bases separating them. Germline V CDR1 and CDR2: SGDLS, YYNGEE. The CDR3 length is 13 residues. CDR3 loop: CASSNSRVDTQYF. As DNA, the CDR3 is TGTGCCAGCAGCAACTCTCGGGTAGATACGCAGTATTTT.

There are many counts of this clonotype. The chain couples TRBV12-3 or TRBV12-4 to TRBJ1-1; D remains ambiguous. V was clipped by 7 bases and J by 0 bases, with 9 bases between them. The CDR3 runs 13 residues. The CDR3 region has the DNA TGTGCCAGCACCCGAGTTGTGAACACTGAAGCTTTCTTT. Protein sequence: CASTRVVNTEAFF.

The chain recombines TRBV7-2 with TRBJ2-1, with D perhaps matching TRBD1 (5 bases). This CDR3 spans 14 amino acids. Trimming took off 1 base at V and 8 bases at J, with 12 bases between the two ends. Germline-derived CDR1 and CDR2 are SGHTA and FQGNSA. In DNA, the CDR3 is TGTGCCAGCAGCTTAGACAGCCTACAGGATGAGCAGTTCTTC. It codes for CASSLDSLQDEQFF.

This clonotype has just a few counts. In DNA, the CDR3 is TGTGCCAGCACAGGCGGGGAGTATTCGACTGAAGCTTTCTTT. Amino acid sequence: CASTGGEYSTEAFF. The chain combines TRBV7-9 with TRBJ1-1; no clear D. V lost 7 bases and J lost 5, with 17 bases in between. This CDR3 has 14 residues. Germline-derived CDR1 and CDR2 are SEHNR and FQNEAQ (reference sequence).

The chain recombines TRBV6-6 with TRBJ2-5, with 8 bases that match TRBD1. Germline V gene data show CDR1 as MNHNY and CDR2 as SVGAGI (reference sequence). J was trimmed by 5 bases and V by 5 bases; bases with no gene match: 4. The CDR3 has 13 amino acids. CDR3 in DNA: TGTGCCAGCAGTGACAGGGGAGCCGAGACCCAGTACTTC. Residues: CASSDRGAETQYF.

The CDR3 bases are TGCAGCGTGACGGGGGGAGACTCCGCCGAGCAGTACTTC. Translation gives CSVTGGDSAEQYF. The chain is built from TRBV29-1 and TRBJ2-7, with 7 bases that match TRBD2. Per the germline V gene, CDR1 is SQVTM and CDR2 is ANQGSEA. CDR3 size: 13 residues. The junction had 11 bases not matched to a gene; V was cut back by 6 bases and J by 6 bases.

The chain recombines TRBV5-5 with TRBJ2-3; the D gene is possibly TRBD1 (6 bases). The CDR3 totals 15 residues. Trimming took 4 bases from V and 8 from J, leaving 20 bases between them. Germline CDR1 reads SGHKS; CDR2 reads YYEKEE (reference sequence). The DNA of the CDR3 is TGTGCCAGCAGCCCCCCGGGACAACAGATTGGTACGCAGTATTTT. As protein: CASSPPGQQIGTQYF.

The V call is TRBV2, the J call TRBJ2-7; 7 nucleotides line up with TRBD1. This CDR3 has 17 residues. Germline V gives CDR1 SNHLY, CDR2 FYNNEI. V was pared by 6 bases and J by 2 bases, with 16 bases of the junction left unmatched. The CDR3 DNA reads TGTGCCAGCAGCGACGAAGGGGGCGGTTCGGGGACCTACGAGCAGTACTTC. This gives the protein CASSDEGGGSGTYEQYF.

This chain connects TRBV19 to TRBJ1-1; TRBD1 matches at 7 bases. J gave up 2 bases and V 0 bases, and 6 bases lay outside the gene matches. This CDR3 has 16 amino acids. From germline, CDR1 is LNHDA and CDR2 SQIVND (reference sequence). The CDR3: CASSIDRNRGNTEAFF. CDR3 sequence (DNA): TGTGCCAGTAGTATAGATCGAAACAGGGGTAACACTGAAGCTTTCTTT.